Listed here are 21 T cell receptor beta chains from one sample, sequenced in a study of blood T cell repertoires in COVID-19. Clones were sequenced by immunoSEQ multiplex PCR, and TCRdb holds only the in-frame ones, with some missing. The sample yields roughly 8,500 clones, around 88% seen once. Input material: peripheral blood. Receptors were obtained from a woman aged 45-65 years with active or convalescent COVID-19.

The count of this clone is one. The chain joins TRBV19 to TRBJ2-3; a possible D gene is TRBD1 (6 bases). The CDR3 contains 14 residues. Germline V gene data show CDR1 as LNHDA and CDR2 as SQIVND (reference sequence). Trimming shortened V by 2 bases and J by 6 bases, and 12 bases separated the two germline ends. Here the CDR3 DNA reads TGTGCCAGTAGTATACAGGGGATAAGGGATACGCAGTATTTT. Translating gives CASSIQGIRDTQYF.

The chain has TRBV18 and TRBJ2-4; 7 bases are shared with TRBD1. V was pared by 1 base and J by 4 bases, with 16 bases of the junction left unmatched. Germline values: CDR1 KGHSH, CDR2 LQKENI. There are 19 residues in the CDR3. The CDR3 reads CASSPLSVTGPLWKNIQYF. DNA of the CDR3: TGTGCCAGCTCACCACTGTCCGTGACAGGGCCACTATGGAAAAACATTCAGTACTTC.

The rearrangement uses TRBV6-5 and TRBJ1-6; D call uncertain. CDR3 length equals 13 residues. V shed 8 bases and J shed 7 bases, with 12 bases lying between them. Germline V gene lookup returns CDR1 MNHEY and CDR2 SVGAGI. CDR3 nucleotide sequence: TGTGCCAGCTCCCAGACGGGGAATTCACCCCTCCACTTT. Amino acid sequence: CASSQTGNSPLHF.

This clone has just a few counts. The chain joins TRBV5-6 to TRBJ1-2, with D uncertain. The CDR3 totals 16 residues. Germline V lookup: CDR1 SGHDT, CDR2 YYEEEE. With 0 bases removed from V and 1 base from J, the gap between germline ends came to 13 bases. This chain's CDR3 is CASSLVGYQDNYGYTF. For the CDR3, the DNA is TGTGCCAGCAGCTTGGTTGGGTACCAGGATAACTATGGCTACACCTTC.

The gene calls are TRBV5-8 and TRBJ2-2, with 7 bases fitting TRBD1. The CDR3 runs to 16 residues. Unmatched junction bases numbered 8, after V lost 5 bases and J lost 1 base. CDR1 SGHTS and CDR2 YDEGEE come from the germline V gene. The CDR3 reads CASSFFQGVNTGELFF. The CDR3 nucleotides read TGTGCCAGCAGTTTCTTCCAGGGGGTGAACACCGGGGAGCTGTTTTTT.

V and J are TRBV5-1 and TRBJ2-1, with 10 bases lining up with TRBD2. V gave up 5 bases and J gave up 6 bases; unmatched junction bases: 8. CDR3 length equals 15 residues. Germline lookup yields CDR1 SGHRS and CDR2 YFSETQ. The CDR3 bases are TGCGCCAGCAGTTCCGGGACTAGCGTTACCAATGAGCAGTTCTTC. Translation: CASSSGTSVTNEQFF.

The chain carries TRBV18 and TRBJ1-1, with D maybe TRBD1 (5 bases). The CDR3 is 14 amino acids. Germline V gene data show CDR1 as KGHSH and CDR2 as LQKENI. Trimming left V 3 bases short and J 1 base short, with 9 bases between. CDR3 nucleotide sequence: TGTGCCAGCTCACCGGGCAGGGAGAACACTGAAGCTTTCTTT. It is translated as CASSPGRENTEAFF.

This clone was detected once. This rearrangement joins TRBV15 to TRBJ2-7; possible D gene TRBD1, 5 bases. The germline V and J ends were trimmed by 3 bases and 0 bases, with 9 bases remaining between them. Germline lookup yields CDR1 LNHNV and CDR2 YYDKDF (reference sequence). The CDR3 covers 14 residues. DNA of the CDR3: TGTGCCACCAGCAGCGACAGCTACTCCTACGAGCAGTACTTC. Protein: CATSSDSYSYEQYF.

This chain joins TRBV18 and TRBJ2-6; TRBD1 might be the D (6 bases). CDR3 length: 17 amino acids. Trimming left V 3 bases short and J 1 base short, with 13 bases between. Germline values: CDR1 KGHSH, CDR2 LQKENI. The CDR3 DNA is TGTGCCAGCTCACCCACGCTGGGGGCATCTGGGGCCAACGTCCTGACTTTC. This translates into CASSPTLGASGANVLTF.

The chain combines TRBV18 with TRBJ2-7, with 8 nucleotides matching TRBD1. The CDR3 extends over 15 amino acids. The germline CDR1 and CDR2 sequences are KGHSH and LQKENI. The junction had 3 bases not matched to a gene; V was cut back by 1 base and J by 1 base. Here the CDR3 DNA reads TGTGCCAGCTCACCACAGACAGGGGTATCCTACGAGCAGTACTTC. Translated, it gives CASSPQTGVSYEQYF.

The chain joins TRBV6-6 to TRBJ1-1; 9 bases agree with TRBD1. V was clipped by 4 bases and J by 1 base; unmatched bases: 4. The CDR3 is made up of 15 amino acids. In germline, CDR1 is MNHNY, CDR2 SVGAGI (reference sequence). CDR3 nucleotides: TGTGCCAGCAGTTTCACAGGGGGCAGGAACACTGAAGCTTTCTTT. It is translated as CASSFTGGRNTEAFF.

The chain is built from TRBV28 and TRBJ1-6, with a possible D match to TRBD1 (5 bases). The CDR3 is 16 amino acids. V shed 5 bases and J shed 5 bases, with 16 bases lying between them. Germline CDR1 is MDHEN and CDR2 is SYDVKM. The CDR3 region is CASSPPTTDNNSPLHF. The CDR3 DNA reads TGTGCCAGCAGTCCCCCCACGACAGACAATAATTCACCCCTCCACTTT.

This chain links TRBV4-3 with TRBJ2-7; TRBD1 might be the D (6 bases). CDR1 LGHNA and CDR2 YSLEER come from the germline V gene. This CDR3 is built from 15 residues. V was cut by 1 base and J by 0 bases, with 10 bases left in between. CDR3 region: CASSQGRGSSYEQYF. CDR3 nucleotides: TGCGCCAGCAGCCAAGGCAGGGGAAGCTCCTACGAGCAGTACTTC.

The V and J genes are TRBV28 and TRBJ1-6; possibly TRBD1 for D (5 bases). CDR1 and CDR2 from the germline V gene are MDHEN and SYDVKM. V shed 6 bases and J shed 8 bases, with 14 bases lying between them. The CDR3 consists of 14 residues. CDR3 protein: CASSLAAGYSPLHF. CDR3 DNA: TGTGCCAGCAGCCTTGCGGCAGGGTATTCACCCCTCCACTTT.

This chain connects TRBV27 to TRBJ2-7; possibly TRBD1 for D (7 bases). V shed 5 bases and J shed 4 bases, with 21 bases lying between them. The germline gives CDR1 MNHEY, CDR2 SMNVEV (reference sequence). The CDR3 is made up of 16 amino acids. For the CDR3, the DNA is TGTGCCAGCAGTCGGAGGGGGCGCGATGTCGGGTACGAGCAGTACTTC. Amino acid sequence: CASSRRGRDVGYEQYF.

The genes are TRBV5-1 and TRBJ2-1; the D gene is possibly TRBD2 (5 bases). Germline V CDR1 and CDR2: SGHRS, YFSETQ. The CDR3 has 16 amino acids. The V end was cut by 0 bases, the J end by 6 bases, with 16 bases between. In nucleotides, the CDR3 is TGCGCCAGCAGCTTGGCCGCTGGTCATGAGGGCAATGAGCAGTTCTTC. Protein sequence: CASSLAAGHEGNEQFF.

The rearrangement joins TRBV7-2 to TRBJ2-1; TRBD1 agrees at 9 bases. Per the germline V gene, CDR1 is SGHTA and CDR2 is FQGNSA. The CDR3 contains 18 residues. The V and J ends lost 2 bases and 7 bases, in that order; junction bases with no gene match: 15. This CDR3 reads CASSLSFPGTGTANEQFF. CDR3 bases: TGTGCCAGCAGCTTATCTTTTCCCGGGACAGGGACCGCGAATGAGCAGTTCTTC.

The rearrangement uses TRBV15 and TRBJ1-1, with 11 bases matching TRBD1. This CDR3 region has 17 residues. V lost 0 bases to trimming and J lost 5 bases; unmatched junction nucleotides: 8. Per the germline V gene, CDR1 is LNHNV and CDR2 is YYDKDF (reference sequence). The CDR3 region has the DNA TGTGCCACCAGCAGAGAGGGGACAGGGGGTCGTAGGACTGAAGCTTTCTTT. It translates to CATSREGTGGRRTEAFF.

The V gene is TRBV5-1, the J gene TRBJ2-7, with TRBD2 identical over 7 bases. Germline CDR1 SGHRS, CDR2 YFSETQ. This CDR3 has 17 amino acids. Germline trimming cut 0 bases from V and 2 bases from J; bases unmatched to any gene: 11. CDR3 residues: CASSLAKSSGGPYEQYF. The DNA for the CDR3 is TGCGCCAGCAGCTTGGCCAAATCTAGCGGCGGGCCCTACGAGCAGTACTTC.

This chain joins TRBV30 and TRBJ1-5; D is perhaps TRBD1 (6 bases). The CDR3 extends over 15 amino acids. The V end was cut by 0 bases, the J end by 2 bases, with 11 bases between. Per the germline V gene, CDR1 is GTSNPN and CDR2 is SVGIG (reference sequence). The CDR3 spells CAWSVLGGGNQPQHF. The CDR3 nucleotides are TGTGCCTGGAGTGTACTTGGGGGCGGCAATCAGCCCCAGCATTTT. Full variable domain (remainder filled in from reference TRBV30 and TRBJ1-5): SQTIHQWPATLVQPVGSPLSLECTVEGTSNPNLYWYRQAAGRGLQLLFYSVGIGQISSEVPQNLSASRPQDRQFILSSKKLLLSDSGFYLCAWSVLGGGNQPQHFGDGTRLSIL.

V is TRBV18 and J is TRBJ2-3, with a tentative D call TRBD2 (6 bases). Per germline, CDR1 KGHSH and CDR2 LQKENI. Trimming pared 1 base from V and 1 base from J, leaving 9 bases between. CDR3 length equals 15 residues. The CDR3 region has the DNA TGTGCCAGCTCACCACGCCGCGGGGGCACAGATACGCAGTATTTT. It translates to CASSPRRGGTDTQYF.